What follows are 5 T cell receptor beta chains derived from one specimen sequenced in a study of control samples from healthy donors and cancer patients. TCRdb's table, derived via immunoSEQ multiplex PCR, lists solely in-frame clones and lacks some. This table has approximately 82,000 clones, 80% to 95% appearing once. The sequenced sample consisted of PBMCs. The receptors derive from a woman in her thirties or forties with lung cancer.

This clone was recorded a few times. The chain joins TRBV10-3 to TRBJ2-7, with 7 bases aligning to TRBD1. Trimming took 5 bases from V and 2 from J; bases not matched to a gene: 6. Germline V gives CDR1 ENHRY, CDR2 SYGVKD. The CDR3 spans 14 residues. The CDR3 bases are TGTGCCATCAGTCCAGGGGGATCGACCTACGAGCAGTACTTC. As protein: CAISPGGSTYEQYF.

The chain is built from TRBV7-9 and TRBJ2-7; 7 nucleotides line up with TRBD1. The V gene end was trimmed by 5 bases and the J gene end by 3 bases; junction bases not matched to a gene: 7. The CDR3 sequence is 14 residues long. Germline assignment: CDR1 SEHNR and CDR2 FQNEAQ (reference sequence). The CDR3 region is CASSARDSVYEQYF. The CDR3 coding sequence is TGTGCCAGCAGCGCCCGGGACAGCGTCTACGAGCAGTACTTC.

The rearrangement links TRBV29-1 to TRBJ1-1, with 8 bases lining up with TRBD1. V was pared by 4 bases and J by 3 bases, with 7 bases of the junction left unmatched. This CDR3 has 14 amino acids. Germline assignment: CDR1 SQVTM and CDR2 ANQGSEA. CDR3 bases: TGCAGCGTTGTTCGACAGGGGAGAGACACTGAAGCTTTCTTT. It translates to CSVVRQGRDTEAFF.

This sequence joins TRBV6-4 and TRBJ1-1, with D possibly TRBD1 on 5 matching bases. CDR3 length: 14 amino acids. Germline CDR1 is MRHNA and CDR2 is SNTAGT. Trimming pared 5 bases from V and 5 bases from J, leaving 15 bases between. The CDR3 nucleotides are TGTGCCAGCAGTTTGCAGGGTTGGGGGACTGAAGCTTTCTTT. It codes for CASSLQGWGTEAFF.

The rearrangement links TRBV19 to TRBJ2-6, with 7 bases identical to TRBD1. The CDR3 length is 18 residues. V lost 3 bases and J lost 0; bases outside the gene matches: 8. Germline lookup yields CDR1 LNHDA and CDR2 SQIVND (reference sequence). The DNA for the CDR3 is TGTGCCAGTAGTATCCCCTTTGACAGGGCCTCTGGGGCCAACGTCCTGACTTTC. Its translation: CASSIPFDRASGANVLTF.